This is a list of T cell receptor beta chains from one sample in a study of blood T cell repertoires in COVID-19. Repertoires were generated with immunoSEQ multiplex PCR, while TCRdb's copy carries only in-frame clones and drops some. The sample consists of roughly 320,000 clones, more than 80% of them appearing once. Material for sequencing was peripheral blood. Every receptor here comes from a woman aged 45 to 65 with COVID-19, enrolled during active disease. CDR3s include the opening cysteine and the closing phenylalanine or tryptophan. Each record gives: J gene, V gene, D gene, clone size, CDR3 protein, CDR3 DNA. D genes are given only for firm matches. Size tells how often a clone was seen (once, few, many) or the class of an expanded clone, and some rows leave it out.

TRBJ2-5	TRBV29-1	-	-	CSVARAEETQYF	TGCAGCGTTGCGCGGGCGGAAGAGACCCAGTACTTC
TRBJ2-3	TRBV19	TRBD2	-	CASRTTSGATDTQYF	TGTGCCAGTAGAACAACTAGCGGGGCCACAGATACGCAGTATTTT
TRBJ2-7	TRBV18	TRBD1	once	CASSPGQGWTYEQYF	TGTGCCAGCTCACCAGGACAGGGATGGACCTACGAGCAGTACTTC
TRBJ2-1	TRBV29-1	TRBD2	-	CSPRLAVNHEQFF	TGCAGCCCGAGACTAGCGGTTAATCACGAGCAGTTCTTC
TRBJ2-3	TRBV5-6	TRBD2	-	CASTLAGGSGDTQYF	TGTGCCAGCACCCTGGCAGGCGGGAGTGGAGATACGCAGTATTTT
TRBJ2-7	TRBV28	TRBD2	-	CASRGLAGGPRYEQYF	TGTGCCAGCAGGGGACTAGCGGGAGGGCCCCGGTACGAGCAGTACTTC
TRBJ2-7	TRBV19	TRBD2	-	CARIRGTSGKTYEQYF	TGTGCCAGAATCAGGGGGACTAGCGGGAAGACCTACGAGCAGTACTTC
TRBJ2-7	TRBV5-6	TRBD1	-	CASSLGQGSEQYF	TGTGCCAGCAGCTTGGGACAGGGATCCGAGCAGTACTTC
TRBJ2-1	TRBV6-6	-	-	CASSPGGPGGSYNEQFF	TGTGCCAGCAGTCCGGGGGGCCCTGGTGGCTCCTACAATGAGCAGTTCTTC
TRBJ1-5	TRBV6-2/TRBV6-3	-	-	CASSPSSQPQHF	TGTGCCAGCAGTCCGAGTAGCCAGCCCCAGCATTTT
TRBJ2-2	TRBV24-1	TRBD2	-	CATSDRTGGMRPGELFF	TGTGCCACCAGTGACCGGACGGGGGGGATGCGACCCGGGGAGCTGTTTTTT
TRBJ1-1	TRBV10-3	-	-	CAINKGPSTEAFF	TGTGCCATCAACAAGGGGCCGAGCACTGAAGCTTTCTTT
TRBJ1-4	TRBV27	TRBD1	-	CASSLRDSDEKLFF	TGTGCCAGCAGTCTCCGGGACAGTGATGAAAAACTGTTTTTT
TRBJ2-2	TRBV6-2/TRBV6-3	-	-	CASSYLRVTGELFF	TGTGCCAGCAGTTACCTTCGGGTCACCGGGGAGCTGTTTTTT
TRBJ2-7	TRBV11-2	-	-	CASSLAGPYEQYF	TGTGCCAGCAGCTTAGCCGGTCCCTACGAGCAGTACTTC
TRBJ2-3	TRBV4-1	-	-	CASSQDVSWASTDTQYF	TGCGCCAGCAGCCAAGATGTATCTTGGGCGAGCACAGATACGCAGTATTTT
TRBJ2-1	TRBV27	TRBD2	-	CASSLFVGTSGRNEQFF	TGTGCCAGCAGTTTATTCGTCGGGACTAGCGGGAGGAATGAGCAGTTCTTC
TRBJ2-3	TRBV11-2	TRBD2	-	CASSFSGGADTQYF	TGTGCCAGCAGCTTTAGTGGGGGGGCAGATACGCAGTATTTT
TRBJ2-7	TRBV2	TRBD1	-	CASSEDRYSNEQYF	TGTGCCAGCAGTGAGGACAGGTATTCGAACGAGCAGTACTTC
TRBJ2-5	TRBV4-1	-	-	CASSQDFYRIGVQETQYF	TGCGCCAGCAGCCAAGATTTTTATCGGATCGGAGTTCAAGAGACCCAGTACTTC
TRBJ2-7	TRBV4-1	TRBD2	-	CASSQGLGLAGGPGYEQYF	TGCGCCAGCAGCCAAGGTTTGGGACTAGCGGGAGGGCCCGGGTACGAGCAGTACTTC
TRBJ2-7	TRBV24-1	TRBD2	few	CATSESGDRYEQYF	TGTGCCACCAGTGAAAGCGGGGATCGCTACGAGCAGTACTTC
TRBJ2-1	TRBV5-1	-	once	CASSSLSGDYNEQFF	TGCGCCAGCAGCTCGTTATCGGGAGACTACAATGAGCAGTTCTTC
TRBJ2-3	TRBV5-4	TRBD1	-	CASSLVAQGALDTQYF	TGTGCCAGCAGCTTGGTGGCACAGGGGGCCTTAGATACGCAGTATTTT
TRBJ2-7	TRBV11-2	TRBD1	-	CASRSRPMGTGSYEQYF	TGTGCCAGCAGGTCAAGACCTATGGGGACAGGATCCTACGAGCAGTACTTC
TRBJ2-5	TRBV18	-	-	CASSPGVQETQYF	TGTGCCAGCTCACCTGGAGTACAAGAGACCCAGTACTTC
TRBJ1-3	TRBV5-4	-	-	CASSPGPSSGNTIYF	TGTGCCAGCAGCCCAGGCCCGAGCTCTGGAAACACCATATATTTT
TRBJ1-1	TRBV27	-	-	CASSLSGVGEAFF	TGTGCCAGCAGTTTATCAGGGGTCGGTGAAGCTTTCTTT
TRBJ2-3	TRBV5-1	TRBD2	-	CASSLRTSGKTDTQYF	TGCGCCAGCAGCTTGCGGACTAGCGGGAAAACAGATACGCAGTATTTT
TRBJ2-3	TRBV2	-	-	CASRLRGSTDTQYF	TGTGCCAGCCGTCTCAGGGGAAGCACAGATACGCAGTATTTT
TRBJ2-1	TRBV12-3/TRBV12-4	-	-	CASSILGGIEQFF	TGTGCCAGCAGTATATTAGGCGGGATTGAGCAGTTCTTC
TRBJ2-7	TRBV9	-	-	CASSVDGSSYEQYF	TGTGCCAGCAGCGTAGACGGGAGCTCCTACGAGCAGTACTTC
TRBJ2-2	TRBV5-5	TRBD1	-	CASSLWDRHSGELFF	TGTGCCAGCAGCTTATGGGACAGACACTCCGGGGAGCTGTTTTTT
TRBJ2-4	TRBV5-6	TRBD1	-	CASSLVGQALKNIQYF	TGTGCCAGCAGCTTGGTAGGACAGGCCCTTAAAAACATTCAGTACTTC
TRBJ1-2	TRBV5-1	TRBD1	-	CASSSGQQPPPYGYTF	TGCGCCAGCAGCTCGGGACAGCAGCCTCCTCCCTATGGCTACACCTTC
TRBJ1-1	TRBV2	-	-	CASSARTNRNTEAFF	TGTGCCAGCAGTGCACGCACAAACAGGAACACTGAAGCTTTCTTT
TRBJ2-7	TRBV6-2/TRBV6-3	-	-	CASSHRGEQYF	TGTGCCAGCAGCCACCGGGGGGAGCAGTACTTC
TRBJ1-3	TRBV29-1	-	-	CSVVGISGNTIYF	TGCAGCGTTGTCGGGATCTCTGGAAACACCATATATTTT
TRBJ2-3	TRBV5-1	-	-	CASSFIERRGTDTQYF	TGCGCCAGCAGCTTTATCGAACGGAGGGGCACAGATACGCAGTATTTT
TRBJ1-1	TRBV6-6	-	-	CASSKEEGLNTEAFF	TGTGCCAGCAGTAAAGAGGAGGGGCTGAACACTGAAGCTTTCTTT
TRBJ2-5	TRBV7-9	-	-	CASSLTGLVQETQYF	TGTGCCAGCAGCTTAACAGGGCTGGTCCAAGAGACCCAGTACTTC
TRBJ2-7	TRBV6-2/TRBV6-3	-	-	CASSKQVYEQYF	TGTGCCAGCAGTAAACAGGTCTACGAGCAGTACTTC
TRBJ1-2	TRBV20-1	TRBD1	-	CSASRFNTRDSYYGYTF	TGCAGTGCTAGTCGCTTCAATACAAGGGACAGCTACTATGGCTACACCTTC